This T cell receptor (beta chain) is from a study of cytomegalovirus exposure and HLA in healthy donors. PCR amplification relied on 60 Vbeta primers (plus 13 Jbeta primers). The method was immunoSEQ multiplex PCR; TCRdb's version includes in-frame clones alone and lacks a portion of them. The data show 140,000 or so clones, around 78% seen once. This clone was seen only a few times. Sequencing was done on a sample of PBMCs. This clonotype was obtained from a woman younger than 30 in good health and CMV-seropositive.

The CDR3 spells CASSEAVGQGEKLFF. The CDR3 nucleotides are TGTGCCAGCAGTGAAGCGGTGGGACAGGGTGAAAAACTGTTTTTT. The chain combines TRBV6-1 with TRBJ1-4; TRBD1 matches at 9 bases. The V gene end was trimmed by 0 bases and the J gene end by 7 bases; junction bases not matched to a gene: 3. This CDR3 has 15 amino acids. Germline CDR1 reads MNHNS; CDR2 reads SASEGT.